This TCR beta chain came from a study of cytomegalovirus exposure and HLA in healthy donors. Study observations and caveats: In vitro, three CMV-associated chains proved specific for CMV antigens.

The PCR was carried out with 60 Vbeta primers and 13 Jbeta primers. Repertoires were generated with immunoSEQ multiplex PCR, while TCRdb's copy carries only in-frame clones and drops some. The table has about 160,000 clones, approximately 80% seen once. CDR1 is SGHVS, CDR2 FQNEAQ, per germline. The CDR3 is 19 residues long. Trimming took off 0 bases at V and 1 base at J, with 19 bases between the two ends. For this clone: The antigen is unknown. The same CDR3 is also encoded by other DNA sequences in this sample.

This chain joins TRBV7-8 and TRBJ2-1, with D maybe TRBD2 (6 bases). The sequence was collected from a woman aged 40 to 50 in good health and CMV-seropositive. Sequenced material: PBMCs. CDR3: CASSLARAGPIRSYNEQFF. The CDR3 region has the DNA TGTGCCAGCAGCTTAGCGAGGGCGGGACCGATAAGGTCCTACAATGAGCAGTTCTTC.